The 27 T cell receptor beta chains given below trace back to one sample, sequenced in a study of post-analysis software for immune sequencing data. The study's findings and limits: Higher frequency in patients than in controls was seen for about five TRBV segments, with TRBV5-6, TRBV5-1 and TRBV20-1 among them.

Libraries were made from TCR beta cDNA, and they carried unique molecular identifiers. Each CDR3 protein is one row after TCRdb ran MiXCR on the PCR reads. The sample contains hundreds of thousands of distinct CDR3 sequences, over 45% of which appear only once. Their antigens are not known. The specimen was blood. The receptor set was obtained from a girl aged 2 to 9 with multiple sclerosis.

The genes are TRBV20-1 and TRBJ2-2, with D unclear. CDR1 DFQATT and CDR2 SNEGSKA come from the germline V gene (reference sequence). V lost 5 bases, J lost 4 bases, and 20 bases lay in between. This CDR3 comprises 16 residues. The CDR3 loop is CSARPYSEPFTGELFF. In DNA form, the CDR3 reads TGCAGTGCTCGACCTTACTCTGAACCTTTCACCGGGGAGCTGTTTTTT.

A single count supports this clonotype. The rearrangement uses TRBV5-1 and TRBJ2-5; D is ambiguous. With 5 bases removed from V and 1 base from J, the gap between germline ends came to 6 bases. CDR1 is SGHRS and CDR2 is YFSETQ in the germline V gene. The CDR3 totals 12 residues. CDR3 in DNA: TGCGCCAGCAGGAGGACCCAAGAGACCCAGTACTTC. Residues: CASRRTQETQYF.

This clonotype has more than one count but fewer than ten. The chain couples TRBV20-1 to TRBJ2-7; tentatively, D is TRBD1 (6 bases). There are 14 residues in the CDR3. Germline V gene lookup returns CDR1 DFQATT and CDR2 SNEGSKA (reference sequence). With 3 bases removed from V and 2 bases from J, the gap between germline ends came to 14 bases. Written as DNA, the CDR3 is TGCAGTGCTAGCCGAACAGGGAATGCCTACGAGCAGTACTTC. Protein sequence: CSASRTGNAYEQYF.

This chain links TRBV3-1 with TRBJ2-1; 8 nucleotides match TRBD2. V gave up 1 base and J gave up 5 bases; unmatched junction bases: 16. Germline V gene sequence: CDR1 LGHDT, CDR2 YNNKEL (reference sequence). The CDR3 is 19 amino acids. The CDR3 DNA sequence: TGTGCCAGCAGCCAAGGACCCCCCCAACTCGGGGGGGCCCACAATGAGCAGTTCTTC. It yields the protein CASSQGPPQLGGAHNEQFF.

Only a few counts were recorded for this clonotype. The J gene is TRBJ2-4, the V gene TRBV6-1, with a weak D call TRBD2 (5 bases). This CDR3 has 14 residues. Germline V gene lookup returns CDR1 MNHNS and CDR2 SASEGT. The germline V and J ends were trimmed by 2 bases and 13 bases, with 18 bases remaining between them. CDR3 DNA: TGTGCCAGCAGTGAACGGGCGGGCCTCCACGGGCAGTACTTC. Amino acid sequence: CASSERAGLHGQYF.

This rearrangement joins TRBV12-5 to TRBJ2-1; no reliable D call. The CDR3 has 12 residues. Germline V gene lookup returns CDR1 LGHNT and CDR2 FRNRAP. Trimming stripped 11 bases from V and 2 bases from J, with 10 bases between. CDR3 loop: CASGSPYNEQFF. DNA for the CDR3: TGTGCTTCGGGTTCACCCTACAATGAGCAGTTCTTC. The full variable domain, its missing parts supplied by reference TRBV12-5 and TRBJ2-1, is DARVTQTPRHKVTEMGQEVTMRCQPILGHNTVFWYRQTMMQGLELLAYFRNRAPLDDSGMPKDRFSAEMPDATLATLKIQPSEPRDSAVYFCASGSPYNEQFFGPGTRLTVL.

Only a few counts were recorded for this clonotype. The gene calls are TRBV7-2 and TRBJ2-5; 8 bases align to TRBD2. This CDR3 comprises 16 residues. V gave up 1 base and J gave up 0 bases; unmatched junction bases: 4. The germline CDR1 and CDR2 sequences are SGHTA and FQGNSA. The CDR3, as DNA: TGTGCCAGCAGCTTAGGGGTAGCGGGGTACCAAGAGACCCAGTACTTC. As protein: CASSLGVAGYQETQYF.

CDR3: CSVAGAYGYTF. The DNA for the CDR3 is TGCAGCGTTGCCGGGGCCTATGGCTACACCTTC. This chain links TRBV29-1 with TRBJ1-2, with D perhaps matching TRBD1 (5 bases). In germline, CDR1 is SQVTM, CDR2 ANQGSEA. This CDR3 has 11 residues. The ends were cut back, 4 bases at V and 4 bases at J, with 7 bases in the middle.

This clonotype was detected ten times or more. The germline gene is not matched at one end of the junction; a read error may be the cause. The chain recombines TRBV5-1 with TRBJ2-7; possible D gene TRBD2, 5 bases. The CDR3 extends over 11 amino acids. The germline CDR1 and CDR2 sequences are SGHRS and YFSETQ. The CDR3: CASSLEGEQYF. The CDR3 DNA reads TGTGCCAGCAGCTTAGAGGGCGAGCAGTACTTC.

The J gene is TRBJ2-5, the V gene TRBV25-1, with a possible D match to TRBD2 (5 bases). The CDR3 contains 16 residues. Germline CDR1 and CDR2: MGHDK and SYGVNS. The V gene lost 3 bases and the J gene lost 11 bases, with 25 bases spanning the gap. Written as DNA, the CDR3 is TGTGCCAGCAGTGACCCCAAGCCACTAGAGTCCAATGAGCAGTACTTC. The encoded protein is CASSDPKPLESNEQYF. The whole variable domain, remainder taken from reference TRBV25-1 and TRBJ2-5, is EADIYQTPRYLVIGTGKKITLECSQTMGHDKMYWYQQDPGMELHLIHYSYGVNSTEKGDLSSESTVSRIRTEHFPLTLESARPSHTSQYLCASSDPKPLESNEQYFGPGTRLLVL.

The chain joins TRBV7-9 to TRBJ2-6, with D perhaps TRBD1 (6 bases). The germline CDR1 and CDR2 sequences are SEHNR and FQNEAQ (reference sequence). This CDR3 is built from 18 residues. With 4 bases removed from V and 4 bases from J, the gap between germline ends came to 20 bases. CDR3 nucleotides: TGTGCCAGCAGCTCCAACAGGGCGTCCTACTCGGGGGCCAACGTCCTGACTTTC. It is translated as CASSSNRASYSGANVLTF.

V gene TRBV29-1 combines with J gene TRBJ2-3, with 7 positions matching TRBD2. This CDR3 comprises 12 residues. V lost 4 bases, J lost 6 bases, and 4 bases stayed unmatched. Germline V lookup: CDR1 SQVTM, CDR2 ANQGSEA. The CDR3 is CSVVGGPDTQYF. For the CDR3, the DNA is TGCAGCGTTGTGGGAGGGCCCGATACGCAGTATTTT.

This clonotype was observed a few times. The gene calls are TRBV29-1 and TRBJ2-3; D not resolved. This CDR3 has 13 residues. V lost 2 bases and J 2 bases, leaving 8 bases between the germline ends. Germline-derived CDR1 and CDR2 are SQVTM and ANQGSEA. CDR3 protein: CSVEQTYTDTQYF. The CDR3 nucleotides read TGCAGCGTTGAACAGACTTACACAGATACGCAGTATTTT.

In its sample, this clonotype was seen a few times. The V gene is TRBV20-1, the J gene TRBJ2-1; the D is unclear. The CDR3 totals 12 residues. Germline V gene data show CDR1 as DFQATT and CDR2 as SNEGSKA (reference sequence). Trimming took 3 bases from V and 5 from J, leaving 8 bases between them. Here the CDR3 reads CSASWDHNEQFF. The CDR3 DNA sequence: TGCAGTGCTAGTTGGGATCACAATGAGCAGTTCTTC.

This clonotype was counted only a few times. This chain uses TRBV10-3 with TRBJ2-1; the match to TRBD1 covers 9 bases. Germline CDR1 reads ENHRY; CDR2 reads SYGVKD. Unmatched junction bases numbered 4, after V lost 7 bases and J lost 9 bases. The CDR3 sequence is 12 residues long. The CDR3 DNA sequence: TGTGCCATCACGACAGGGGGGACTGAGCAGTTCTTC. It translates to CAITTGGTEQFF.

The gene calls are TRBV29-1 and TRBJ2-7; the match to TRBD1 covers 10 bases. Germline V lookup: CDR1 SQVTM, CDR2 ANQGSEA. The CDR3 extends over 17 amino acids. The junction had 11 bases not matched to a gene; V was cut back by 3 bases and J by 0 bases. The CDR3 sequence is CSVDQETGTGASYEQYF. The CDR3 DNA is TGCAGCGTTGACCAAGAGACCGGGACAGGGGCCTCCTACGAGCAGTACTTC.

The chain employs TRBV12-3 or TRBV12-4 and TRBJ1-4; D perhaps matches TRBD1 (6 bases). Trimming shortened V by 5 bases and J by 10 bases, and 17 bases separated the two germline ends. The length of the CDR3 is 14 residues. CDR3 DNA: TGTGCCAGCAGTCCCAGGGGTTGGGCCGGAAAACTGTTTTTT. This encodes CASSPRGWAGKLFF.

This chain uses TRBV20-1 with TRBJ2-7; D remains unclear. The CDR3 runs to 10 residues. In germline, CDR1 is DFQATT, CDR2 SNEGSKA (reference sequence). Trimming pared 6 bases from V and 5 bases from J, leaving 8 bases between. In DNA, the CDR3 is TGCAGTGCGGGGTGTAACGAGCAGTACTTC. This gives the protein CSAGCNEQYF.

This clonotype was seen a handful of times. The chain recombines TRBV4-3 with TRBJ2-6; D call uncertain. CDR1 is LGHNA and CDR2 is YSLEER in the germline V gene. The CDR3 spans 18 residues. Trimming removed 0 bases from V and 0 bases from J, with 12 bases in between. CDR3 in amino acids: CASSQDHATTSGANVLTF. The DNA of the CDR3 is TGCGCCAGCAGCCAAGACCACGCCACCACCTCTGGGGCCAACGTCCTGACTTTC.

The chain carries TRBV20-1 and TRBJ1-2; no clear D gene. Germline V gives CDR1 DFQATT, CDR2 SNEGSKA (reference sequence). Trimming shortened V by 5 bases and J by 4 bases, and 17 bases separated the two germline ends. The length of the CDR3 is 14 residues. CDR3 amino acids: CSAPSDISSYGYTF. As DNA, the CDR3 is TGCAGTGCTCCTTCGGATATAAGCTCCTATGGCTACACCTTC.

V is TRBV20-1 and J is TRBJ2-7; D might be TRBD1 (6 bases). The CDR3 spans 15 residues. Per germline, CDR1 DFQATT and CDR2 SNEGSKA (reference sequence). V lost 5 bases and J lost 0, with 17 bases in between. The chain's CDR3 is CSALWTDRSSYEQYF. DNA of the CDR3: TGCAGTGCTTTATGGACAGATCGGAGCTCCTACGAGCAGTACTTC.

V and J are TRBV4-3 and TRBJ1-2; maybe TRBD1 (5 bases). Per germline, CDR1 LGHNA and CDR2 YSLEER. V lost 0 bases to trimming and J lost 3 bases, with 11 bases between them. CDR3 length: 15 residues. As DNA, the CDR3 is TGCGCCAGCAGCCAAGAGTGGGGCAACGACTATGGCTACACCTTC. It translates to CASSQEWGNDYGYTF.

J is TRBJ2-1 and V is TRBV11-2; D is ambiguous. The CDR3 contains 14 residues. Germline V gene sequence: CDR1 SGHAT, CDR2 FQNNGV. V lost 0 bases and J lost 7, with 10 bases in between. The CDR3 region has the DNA TGTGCCAGCAGCTTAGAGCTAGGCGATAATGAGCAGTTCTTC. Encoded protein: CASSLELGDNEQFF. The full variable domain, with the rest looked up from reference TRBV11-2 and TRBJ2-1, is EAGVAQSPRYKIIEKRQSVAFWCNPISGHATLYWYQQILGQGPKLLIQFQNNGVVDDSQLPKDRFSAERLKGVDSTLKIQPAKLEDSAVYLCASSLELGDNEQFFGPGTRLTVL.

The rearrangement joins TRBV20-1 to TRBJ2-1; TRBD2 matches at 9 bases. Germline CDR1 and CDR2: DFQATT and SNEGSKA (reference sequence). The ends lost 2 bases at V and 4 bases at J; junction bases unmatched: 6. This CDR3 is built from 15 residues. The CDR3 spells CSARSSGRPYNEQFF. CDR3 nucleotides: TGCAGTGCTAGATCGAGCGGGAGGCCTTACAATGAGCAGTTCTTC.

CDR3 DNA sequence: TGTGCCAGCAACGAGCAGGGGGCGAGGTCAGATACGCAGTATTTT. Translated: CASNEQGARSDTQYF. The gene calls are TRBV28 and TRBJ2-3, with 8 bases identical to TRBD1. V lost 7 bases to trimming and J lost 4 bases; unmatched junction nucleotides: 10. This CDR3 comprises 15 residues. In germline, CDR1 is MDHEN, CDR2 SYDVKM.

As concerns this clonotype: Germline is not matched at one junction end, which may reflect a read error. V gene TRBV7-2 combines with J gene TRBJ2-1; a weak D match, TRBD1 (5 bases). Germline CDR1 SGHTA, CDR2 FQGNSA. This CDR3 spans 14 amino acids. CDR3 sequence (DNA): TGTGCCGGCAGCTTAGCTGCAGGGTCGAATGAGCAGTTCTTC. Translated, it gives CAGSLAAGSNEQFF.

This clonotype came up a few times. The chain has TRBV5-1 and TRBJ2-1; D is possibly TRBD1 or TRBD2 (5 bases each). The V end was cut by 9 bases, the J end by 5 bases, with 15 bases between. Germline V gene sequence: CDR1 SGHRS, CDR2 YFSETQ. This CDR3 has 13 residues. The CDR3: CATARGRDNEQFF. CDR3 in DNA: TGCGCCACCGCGAGGGGCAGGGACAATGAGCAGTTCTTC.